This TCR beta chain was obtained from a study of CD8 T cells in Susac syndrome. With random hexamers, 0.5 to 1 ug RNA was reverse transcribed. Using its own MiXCR run on the immunoSEQ multiplex PCR reads, TCRdb lists one record per CDR3 protein. The sample lists approximately 130,000 distinct CDR3 sequences; 90% to 95% were seen once. The germline CDR1 and CDR2 sequences are GTSNPN and SVGIG (reference sequence). V lost 1 base and J 5 bases, leaving 21 bases between the germline ends. This CDR3 region has 16 residues. This chain uses TRBV30 with TRBJ2-7; weak D call: TRBD2 (5 bases). Sequencing was done on a sample of CD8+ T cells from PBMCs. The receptor was isolated from a human donor with multiple sclerosis. The CDR3 protein is CAWSALAGAGVDEQYF. The CDR3 nucleotides read TGTGCCTGGAGTGCCCTAGCAGGAGCTGGAGTCGACGAGCAGTACTTC.